This T cell receptor (beta chain) comes out of a study of PD-1 blockade in classical Hodgkin lymphoma. There was relapse after autologous stem cell transplantation in every patient, and there was variation in brentuximab vedotin exposure. Relative to its sample, this clone is large. The germline CDR1 and CDR2 sequences are SEHNR and FQNEAQ (reference sequence). V shed 4 bases and J shed 2 bases, with 15 bases lying between them. This CDR3 is 16 amino acids long. The data were produced by immunoSEQ multiplex PCR, yet TCRdb's version contains in-frame clones alone and is incomplete. The repertoire holds tens of thousands of clones, with about 92% as singletons.

The chain links TRBV7-9 to TRBJ2-1; D is perhaps TRBD1 (6 bases). The receptor comes from a human donor with classical Hodgkin lymphoma. The material sequenced was peripheral blood mononuclear cells (PBMCs), taken at baseline. This CDR3 is CASSSVRDTTYNEQFF. The CDR3 bases are TGTGCCAGCAGCTCGGTCCGGGACACGACCTACAATGAGCAGTTCTTC.